Below, one T cell receptor beta chain is given with its context. The sample comes from a study of blood T cell repertoires in COVID-19. Study in general: Both acute and convalescent COVID-19 samples were obtained from the United States, Italy and Spain.

The CDR3 spans 13 residues. The V gene lost 7 bases and the J gene lost 3 bases, with 12 bases spanning the gap. CDR1 and CDR2 (germline): SGHRS, YFSETQ. Enrollees, about 18 to 89 years old, lived in 24 US areas. Grouping used clinical history reported by participants in a survey and questionnaire. Here immunoSEQ multiplex PCR was the method, and the copy in TCRdb shows in-frame clones only, minus some. The data show about 350,000 clones, about 90% seen once. Sequencing was performed on PBMCs or T cells enriched from blood (not recorded which). The clonotype comes from a woman aged 25 to 39 who had recovered from COVID-19. The chain has TRBV5-1 and TRBJ2-3; a possible D gene is TRBD1 (6 bases). CDR3 region: CASGIGTTDTQYF. In DNA form, the CDR3 reads TGCGCCAGCGGGATAGGGACAACAGATACGCAGTATTTT.